Listed below are T cell receptor beta chains from one sample, sequenced in a study of radiotherapy plus CTLA-4 blockade in lung cancer. The table came from immunoSEQ multiplex PCR; TCRdb's copy has only in-frame clones and leaves some out. Of around 82,000 clones in the sample, more than 85% are singletons; the top ten hold roughly a sixth. Sequences were derived from peripheral blood, sampled from a patient treated with radiotherapy plus ipilimumab. The receptors were sampled from a human donor with non-small cell lung cancer that progressed on radiotherapy plus ipilimumab. Each CDR3 is given with its conserved first and last residue. The D gene is left open where the match is weak. A row's size may be missing; if present it is once, few, many or a size class.

D,size,V,length,J,DNA,CDR3
NA,NA,TRBV11-2,15,TRBJ2-3,TGTGCCAGCAGCTTAGCGGGGGGCCCGGCAGATACGCAGTATTTT,CASSLAGGPADTQYF
TRBD1,NA,TRBV28,13,TRBJ1-2,TGTGCCAGCAGTCCGCCACAGGGGTATGGCTACACCTTC,CASSPPQGYGYTF
NA,NA,TRBV10-3,13,TRBJ2-7,TGTGCCATCAGTGCAGGAGGGGACTACGAGCAGTACTTC,CAISAGGDYEQYF
NA,once,TRBV4-3,14,TRBJ2-7,TGCGCCAGCAGCCAAGTCGCACCCTCATACGAGCAGTACTTC,CASSQVAPSYEQYF
TRBD2,NA,TRBV4-1,16,TRBJ2-5,TGCGCCAGCAGCCACGAAAGCGGGGGGGCCCGGAAGACCCAGTACTTC,CASSHESGGARKTQYF
TRBD1,NA,TRBV27,14,TRBJ1-1,TGTGCCAGCAGTCCAGAAAGAGCCGACAGGGGGGCTTTCTTT,CASSPERADRGAFF
TRBD1,NA,TRBV6-1,16,TRBJ2-3,TGTGCCAGCAGTGACTACAGGGGGCGTAGAACAGATACGCAGTATTTT,CASSDYRGRRTDTQYF
NA,NA,TRBV7-9,13,TRBJ1-2,TGTGCCAGCAGTTCCGACGGAAACTATGGCTACACCTTC,CASSSDGNYGYTF
NA,NA,TRBV6-1,15,TRBJ2-6,TGTGCCAGCAGCCTGAGGGGGACCGGGGCCAACGTCCTGACTTTC,CASSLRGTGANVLTF
TRBD2,NA,TRBV5-1,16,TRBJ2-7,TGCGCCAGCAGCTCGGCTAGCGGGGGCCTCTCCTACGAGCAGTACTTC,CASSSASGGLSYEQYF
TRBD2,NA,TRBV6-5,15,TRBJ2-7,TGTGCCAGCAGTTACCGCGCGGGGGGCCAGCACGAGCAGTACTTC,CASSYRAGGQHEQYF
NA,NA,TRBV5-1,11,TRBJ2-7,TGCGCCAGCAGCTTCGCCAACGAGCAGTACTTC,CASSFANEQYF
TRBD1,NA,TRBV5-8,14,TRBJ2-7,TGTGCCAGCAGCAGGGACAGGGCCACCTACGAGCAGTACTTC,CASSRDRATYEQYF
TRBD2,NA,TRBV5-1,15,TRBJ2-3,TGCGCCAGCAGCTTGGTGGGGACTAGTTCAGATACGCAGTATTTT,CASSLVGTSSDTQYF
NA,NA,TRBV7-2,13,TRBJ2-7,TGTGCCAGCAGCTCCGGGACTCCCTACGAGCAGTACTTC,CASSSGTPYEQYF
NA,NA,TRBV29-1,15,TRBJ1-3,TGCAGCGTTGTGTTACCCTGGGTAACTGGAAACACCATATATTTT,CSVVLPWVTGNTIYF